This T cell receptor beta chain was captured in a study of T cells in Graves' hyperthyroidism and ophthalmopathy. This clonotype was detected many times. Authors of the study amplified TCR beta CDR3 regions from RNA transcripts. The HTBI primer set was used in a first-round RT-PCR of the TCR CDR3. In TCRdb, the multiplex PCR reads were re-called with MiXCR into one record per CDR3 protein. This table has about 300,000 distinct CDR3 sequences, roughly 13% appearing once. This clonotype was sampled from a woman aged 35 to 49 with Graves' hyperthyroidism. Sequencing used blood.

The CDR3 DNA reads as TGTGCCAGCAGCTTAGTAATATTTACAGGGCATCAGCCCCAGCATTTT. It yields the protein CASSLVIFTGHQPQHF. The chain has TRBV7-8 and TRBJ1-5, with D perhaps TRBD1 (6 bases). CDR1 is SGHVS and CDR2 is FQNEAQ in the germline V gene. Trimming took off 1 base at V and 5 bases at J, with 15 bases between the two ends. The CDR3 extends over 16 amino acids.